Sequencing of this TCR beta chain was carried out in a study of CD8 T cells in ankylosing spondylitis. Study outcomes and limitations: Blood from ankylosing spondylitis patients appeared to carry a characteristic roughly eight-variant TCR beta motif.

MiXCR, run by TCRdb on the 5' RACE reads, gives a single entry per CDR3 protein. The data hold approximately 520,000 distinct CDR3 sequences, with approximately 5.3% observed a single time. There are many counts of this clonotype. Antigen: not known. The receptor's source is a male donor with ankylosing spondylitis. Sample: blood, either unsorted or a sorted T cell fraction (not recorded which).

Here the CDR3 reads CASSQDSAGNIQYF. For the CDR3, the DNA is TGCGCCAGCAGCCAAGATTCGGCGGGGAACATTCAGTACTTC. This chain connects TRBV4-3 to TRBJ2-4; perhaps TRBD2 as D (6 bases). The germline V gene has CDR1 LGHNA and CDR2 YSLEER. V lost 0 bases and J lost 7, with 10 bases in between. The CDR3 sequence is 14 residues long.